This T cell receptor beta chain was documented in a study of blood T cells in healthy people across ages. Notes on the study in general: Diversity figures based on one million T cells were deemed too low. Roughly linear declines in TCR beta diversity per million T cells occurred with age.

CDR3 length: 13 residues. Trimming cost V 3 bases and J 8 bases, with 11 bases left between them. Germline V gene lookup returns CDR1 MDHEN and CDR2 SYDVKM. Together with a sample-barcoded 5' primer, a J-beta primer mix was included in a second PCR lasting 7 to 11 cycles. One entry per CDR3 protein, called by TCRdb with MiXCR from the 5' RACE reads. The sample has some 780,000 distinct CDR3 sequences; 45% to 70% are singletons. Concerning this clonotype itself: Its antigen is not identified.

The sequence was collected from a man between 40 and 49 years old in good health. Sequencing used blood. The V and J genes are TRBV28 and TRBJ2-4; a weak D match, TRBD2 (5 bases). CDR3 amino acids: CASSFSSYHIQYF. The CDR3 nucleotides are TGTGCCAGCAGTTTTTCTAGCTATCACATTCAGTACTTC.